This T cell receptor beta chain originates from a study of OX40 agonist ivuxolimab in advanced cancers. Study in general: Ivuxolimab, an agonist antibody against OX40 (CD134), was given to patients.

Profiled with immunoSEQ multiplex PCR; TCRdb holds only in-frame clones, not every one. The table shows about 100,000 clones, with approximately 90% occurring only once. With V trimmed by 3 bases and J by 9 bases, 8 bases remained unmatched. The CDR3 is made up of 15 amino acids. Germline V gene sequence: CDR1 SGHNT, CDR2 YYREEE (reference sequence). The count of this clone is one. The antigen is unknown. Whole-study findings and limits: Clonal expansion was seen in CD4+ and CD8+ blood T cells by week 6 at 0.1 to 3.0 mg/kg. CD8+ T cells showed, on average, more clonal expansion than CD4+ cells.

This TCR was sampled from an adult with an advanced solid tumor such as melanoma, head and neck, liver or kidney cancer. V and J are TRBV5-4 and TRBJ1-6; 8 positions match TRBD1. The sample was CD4+ or CD8+ T cells sorted from blood, taken in a trial of the OX40 agonist ivuxolimab. The CDR3 is CASSSQQGVGSPLHF. In DNA form, the CDR3 reads TGTGCCAGCAGCTCACAACAGGGGGTTGGTTCACCCCTCCACTTT.